These 18 T cell receptor beta chains were all obtained from the same sample, sequenced in a study of early T cells in non-severe SARS-CoV-2 infection listed by TCRdb under 2021. Libraries were constructed by 5' RACE. The reads were generated on a NextSeq 500. TCRdb passed the public sequencing reads through fastp at Q25 and MiXCR, retaining productive beta sequences. Rows are unified per CDR3 protein, each entry keeping the most common DNA and genes. The sample yields about 50,000 distinct CDR3 sequences; approximately 6% were counted once. The ten largest clonotypes hold roughly 6.9% of the sample. The material was whole blood, obtained at baseline. The receptors originated from an adult who was a healthcare worker with PCR-confirmed SARS-CoV-2 infection or an uninfected control (not recorded which).

This clonotype was detected only a few times. The chain recombines TRBV10-3 with TRBJ2-6; D assignment may be TRBD1 or TRBD2 (5 bases each). This CDR3 is built from 14 residues. From germline, CDR1 is ENHRY and CDR2 SYGVKD. V was pared by 4 bases and J by 2 bases, with 6 bases between. For the CDR3, the DNA is TGTGCCATCAGTGCGGGGCCTGGGGCCAACGTCCTGACTTTC. Translated: CAISAGPGANVLTF.

This clonotype was observed many times. The V and J genes are TRBV2 and TRBJ1-5; 8 positions agree with TRBD1. This CDR3 region has 14 residues. V gave up 7 bases and J gave up 4 bases; unmatched junction bases: 6. The V gene's germline CDR1 is SNHLY and CDR2 FYNNEI. The CDR3 region is CASKAGTGNQPQHF. Here the CDR3 DNA reads TGTGCCAGCAAAGCGGGGACAGGAAATCAGCCCCAGCATTTT.

This clonotype appeared many times. This chain uses TRBV5-1 with TRBJ2-7, with D unresolved. The CDR3 sequence is 14 residues long. Germline V gives CDR1 SGHRS, CDR2 YFSETQ. Trimming left V 4 bases short and J 6 bases short, with 17 bases between. The CDR3: CASSRAQGFGEQYF. The CDR3 DNA reads as TGCGCCAGCAGCCGGGCCCAAGGGTTCGGCGAGCAGTACTTC.

The rearrangement joins TRBV5-1 to TRBJ2-3, with no clear D. Germline V lookup: CDR1 SGHRS, CDR2 YFSETQ. This CDR3 has 13 residues. Trimming removed 3 bases from V and 6 bases from J, with 11 bases in between. The chain's CDR3 is CASSSLGPDTQYF. The CDR3 DNA is TGCGCCAGCAGCTCCCTAGGACCCGATACGCAGTATTTT.

The sample holds many counts of this clonotype. Here the CDR3 DNA reads TGTGCCAGCAGCTTACTAGCGGGAGGGCCCGGAGATACGCAGTATTTT. This sequence encodes CASSLLAGGPGDTQYF. The chain uses TRBV11-2 and TRBJ2-3; 12 bases align to TRBD2. Germline V gene lookup returns CDR1 SGHAT and CDR2 FQNNGV. The CDR3 totals 16 residues. V was pared by 2 bases and J by 5 bases, with 5 bases of the junction left unmatched.

There are a few counts of this clonotype. CDR3 protein: CASSIIKKKGVIVRGPQHF. CDR3 nucleotide sequence: TGTGCCAGCAGCATTATAAAGAAGAAAGGAGTTATTGTAAGAGGACCCCAGCATTTT. The V and J genes are TRBV7-3 and TRBJ1-5, with D hard to call. Trimming took 5 bases from V and 10 from J, leaving 33 bases between them. The germline gives CDR1 SGHTA, CDR2 FQGTGA. The CDR3 runs to 19 residues.

This clonotype occurred many times. The chain employs TRBV10-3 and TRBJ2-7, with TRBD2 identical over 16 bases. Germline CDR1 ENHRY, CDR2 SYGVKD. This CDR3 is 16 amino acids long. Unmatched junction bases numbered 7, after V lost 6 bases and J lost 5 bases. Here the CDR3 reads CAIRTGLAGGPNEQYF. As DNA, the CDR3 is TGTGCCATCAGGACGGGACTAGCGGGAGGGCCCAACGAGCAGTACTTC.

This clonotype has ten or more counts. The V gene is TRBV5-1, the J gene TRBJ2-3; D is perhaps TRBD1 (6 bases). The CDR3 length is 14 residues. Trimming stripped 4 bases from V and 2 bases from J, with 11 bases between. Per the germline V gene, CDR1 is SGHRS and CDR2 is YFSETQ. Here the CDR3 DNA reads TGCGCCAGCAGCCACCCAGGGGACACAGATACGCAGTATTTT. Encoded protein: CASSHPGDTDTQYF.

In its sample, this clonotype was seen a few times. The rearrangement uses TRBV9 and TRBJ2-7, with no clear D. The germline V gene encodes CDR1 SGDLS and CDR2 YYNGEE. V was pared by 6 bases and J by 1 base, with 17 bases between. The CDR3 contains 15 residues. CDR3 region: CASNPFPPRSYEQYF. The CDR3, as DNA: TGTGCCAGCAACCCCTTCCCCCCACGGTCCTACGAGCAGTACTTC.

This clonotype was counted at least ten times. The chain is built from TRBV20-1 and TRBJ2-3; 9 bases are shared with TRBD2. CDR3 length: 14 amino acids. Per the germline V gene, CDR1 is DFQATT and CDR2 is SNEGSKA (reference sequence). Trimming cost V 6 bases and J 2 bases; bases outside gene matches: 6. The CDR3 is CSAELAGLTDTQYF. For the CDR3, the DNA is TGCAGTGCAGAACTAGCGGGCCTCACAGATACGCAGTATTTT.

The V call is TRBV7-2, the J call TRBJ2-7, with a tentative D call TRBD1 (6 bases). The CDR3 totals 16 residues. V lost 6 bases and J lost 5, with 23 bases in between. Germline CDR1 and CDR2: SGHTA and FQGNSA. CDR3 protein: CASRDPRQAKYNEQYF. The CDR3 DNA reads as TGTGCCAGCAGAGACCCCAGACAGGCAAAGTATAACGAGCAGTACTTC.

This clonotype was found many times. CDR3 loop: CASSSPPGRADEQFF. CDR3 bases: TGTGCCAGCAGCTCCCCCCCCGGGAGGGCCGATGAGCAGTTCTTC. The chain has TRBV5-4 and TRBJ2-1; TRBD2 aligns across 8 bases. The germline CDR1 and CDR2 sequences are SGHNT and YYREEE (reference sequence). V dropped 3 bases and J dropped 8; count of bases not matched to a gene: 10. The CDR3 covers 15 residues.

In this sample, this clonotype turned up a few times. This chain uses TRBV7-9 with TRBJ2-7; D possibly corresponds to TRBD1 (6 bases). The CDR3 extends over 16 amino acids. Germline CDR1 SEHNR, CDR2 FQNEAQ (reference sequence). The V end lost 2 bases, the J end lost 2 bases, and 16 bases lay between the germline ends. This CDR3 is CASSLRWTDEPYEQYF. The CDR3 DNA reads TGTGCCAGCAGCTTAAGGTGGACAGACGAACCCTACGAGCAGTACTTC.

This clonotype was recorded at least ten times. The chain uses TRBV12-3 or TRBV12-4 and TRBJ1-1; possible D gene TRBD1, 5 bases. The V end was cut by 5 bases, the J end by 1 base, with 29 bases between. The CDR3 sequence is 20 residues long. The CDR3 sequence: CASSPRRPGRQSNPNTEAFF. As DNA, the CDR3 is TGTGCCAGCAGTCCACGCAGACCCGGGCGACAGTCGAACCCGAACACTGAAGCTTTCTTT.

Many counts were recorded for this clonotype. The V and J genes are TRBV20-1 and TRBJ2-3; TRBD2 matches at 11 bases. This CDR3 contains 16 residues. Germline assignment: CDR1 DFQATT and CDR2 SNEGSKA (reference sequence). The ends lost 0 bases at V and 2 bases at J; junction bases unmatched: 4. The CDR3 loop reads CSARDPSGRNTDTQYF. The CDR3 DNA reads as TGCAGTGCTAGAGATCCTAGCGGGAGGAACACAGATACGCAGTATTTT.

CDR3 in DNA: TGCAGCGTTGGGGGGCAGGGTCCCAATGAGCAGTTCTTC. Its translation is CSVGGQGPNEQFF. J is TRBJ2-1 and V is TRBV29-1; maybe TRBD1 (6 bases). Per the germline V gene, CDR1 is SQVTM and CDR2 is ANQGSEA. The V and J ends lost 4 bases and 6 bases respectively, with 13 bases between them. The CDR3 has 13 residues.

The CDR3 coding sequence is TGTGCCAGCAGCTTAGCACATCCTGCCGGTGGCTACACCTTC. Translation gives CASSLAHPAGGYTF. This chain joins TRBV11-2 and TRBJ1-2; D is unclear. This CDR3 has 14 amino acids. Germline V gives CDR1 SGHAT, CDR2 FQNNGV. V lost 1 base to trimming and J lost 7 bases, with 13 bases between them.

At least ten counts were recorded for this clonotype. V gene TRBV9 combines with J gene TRBJ2-2; D may match TRBD1 or TRBD2 (6 bases each). V shed 0 bases and J shed 6 bases, with 12 bases lying between them. Germline CDR1 and CDR2: SGDLS and YYNGEE. CDR3 length equals 15 residues. The CDR3 bases are TGTGCCAGCAGCGTAGGTCCGGGGGCGGCCGGGGAGCTGTTTTTT. Amino acid sequence: CASSVGPGAAGELFF.